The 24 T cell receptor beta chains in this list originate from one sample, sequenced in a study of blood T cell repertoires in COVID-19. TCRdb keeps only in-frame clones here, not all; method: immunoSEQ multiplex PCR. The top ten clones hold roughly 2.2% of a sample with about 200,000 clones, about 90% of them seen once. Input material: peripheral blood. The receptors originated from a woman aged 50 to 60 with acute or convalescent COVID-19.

The CDR3 DNA is TGTGCCAGCAGCCCCCGGACAGTCCCCGAGACCCAGTACTTC. It translates to CASSPRTVPETQYF. This sequence joins TRBV11-3 and TRBJ2-5, with D possibly being TRBD1 (6 bases). Per the germline V gene, CDR1 is SGHNT and CDR2 is YENEEA. This CDR3 region has 14 residues. V was pared by 5 bases and J by 5 bases, with 15 bases between. Filled out from reference TRBV11-3 and TRBJ2-5, the complete variable domain reads EAGVVQSPRYKIIEKKQPVAFWCNPISGHNTLYWYLQNLGQGPELLIRYENEEAVDDSQLPKDRFSAERLKGVDSTLKIQPAELGDSAVYLCASSPRTVPETQYFGPGTRLLVL.

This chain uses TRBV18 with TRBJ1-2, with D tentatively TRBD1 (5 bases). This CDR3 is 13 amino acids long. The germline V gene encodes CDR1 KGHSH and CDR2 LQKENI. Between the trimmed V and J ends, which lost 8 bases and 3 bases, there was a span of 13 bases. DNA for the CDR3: TGTGCCAGCCAAAGTAGCAGGGACTATGGCTACACCTTC. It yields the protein CASQSSRDYGYTF.

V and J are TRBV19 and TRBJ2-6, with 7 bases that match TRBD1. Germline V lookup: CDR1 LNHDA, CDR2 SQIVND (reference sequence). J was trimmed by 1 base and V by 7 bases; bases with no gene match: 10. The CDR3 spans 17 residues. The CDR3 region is CASTRDRAESGANVLTF. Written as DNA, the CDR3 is TGTGCCAGTACGAGGGACAGAGCAGAGTCTGGGGCCAACGTCCTGACTTTC.

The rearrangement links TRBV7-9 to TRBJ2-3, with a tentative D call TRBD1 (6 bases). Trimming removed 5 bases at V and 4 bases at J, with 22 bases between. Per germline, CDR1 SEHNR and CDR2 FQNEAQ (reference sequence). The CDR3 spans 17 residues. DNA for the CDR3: TGTGCCAGCAGCCGAAATGGGGGCCCTCTGGTTGCAGATACGCAGTATTTT. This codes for CASSRNGGPLVADTQYF. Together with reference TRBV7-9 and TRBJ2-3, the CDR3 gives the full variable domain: DTGVSQNPRHKITKRGQNVTFRCDPISEHNRLYWYRQTLGQGPEFLTYFQNEAQLEKSRLLSDRFSAERPKGSFSTLEIQRTEQGDSAMYLCASSRNGGPLVADTQYFGPGTRLTVL.

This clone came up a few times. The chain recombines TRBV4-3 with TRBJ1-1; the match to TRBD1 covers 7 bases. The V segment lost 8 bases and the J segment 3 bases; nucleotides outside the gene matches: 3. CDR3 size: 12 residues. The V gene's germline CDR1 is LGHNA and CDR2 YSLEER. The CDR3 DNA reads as TGCGCCAGCCGCGACAGGGACACTGAAGCTTTCTTT. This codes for CASRDRDTEAFF.

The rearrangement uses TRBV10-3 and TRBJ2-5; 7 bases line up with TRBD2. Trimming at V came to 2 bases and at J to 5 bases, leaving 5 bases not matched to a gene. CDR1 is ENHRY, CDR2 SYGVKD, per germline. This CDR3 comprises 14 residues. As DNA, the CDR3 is TGTGCCATCAGTGAGCGGCAGGGAGGGGAGACCCAGTACTTC. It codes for CAISERQGGETQYF.

CDR3 amino acids: CASSETGANTEAFF. The CDR3 DNA follows: TGTGCCAGCAGTGAGACAGGGGCCAACACTGAAGCTTTCTTT. This sequence joins TRBV6-1 and TRBJ1-1, with 8 bases matching TRBD1. Germline V gene data show CDR1 as MNHNS and CDR2 as SASEGT. The V segment lost 3 bases and the J segment 2 bases; nucleotides outside the gene matches: 2. The CDR3 has 14 amino acids.

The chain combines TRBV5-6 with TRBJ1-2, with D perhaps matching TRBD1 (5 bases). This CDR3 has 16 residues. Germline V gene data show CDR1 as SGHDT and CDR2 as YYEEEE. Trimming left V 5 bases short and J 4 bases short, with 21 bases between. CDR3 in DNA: TGTGCCAGCAGGAGTTTTGGTGGGGCGGTTACCTATGGCTACACCTTC. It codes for CASRSFGGAVTYGYTF. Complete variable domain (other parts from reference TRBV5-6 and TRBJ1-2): DAGVTQSPTHLIKTRGQQVTLRCSPKSGHDTVSWYQQALGQGPQFIFQYYEEEERQRGNFPDRFSGHQFPNYSSELNVNALLLGDSALYLCASRSFGGAVTYGYTFGSGTRLTVV.

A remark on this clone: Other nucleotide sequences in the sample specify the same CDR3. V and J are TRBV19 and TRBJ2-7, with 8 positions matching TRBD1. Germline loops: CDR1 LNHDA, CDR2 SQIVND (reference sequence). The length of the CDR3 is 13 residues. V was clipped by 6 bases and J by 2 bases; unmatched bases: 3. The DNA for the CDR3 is TGTGCCAGTAGAGGACAGGGTACCTACGAGCAGTACTTC. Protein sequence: CASRGQGTYEQYF.

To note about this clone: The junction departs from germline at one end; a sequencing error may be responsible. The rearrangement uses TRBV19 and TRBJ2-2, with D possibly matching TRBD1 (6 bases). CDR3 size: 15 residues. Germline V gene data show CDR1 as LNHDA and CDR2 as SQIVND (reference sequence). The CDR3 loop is CASSMGQGNAGELFF. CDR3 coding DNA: TGTGCCAGTAGTATGGGGCAGGGGAACGCCGGGGAGCTGTTTTTT.

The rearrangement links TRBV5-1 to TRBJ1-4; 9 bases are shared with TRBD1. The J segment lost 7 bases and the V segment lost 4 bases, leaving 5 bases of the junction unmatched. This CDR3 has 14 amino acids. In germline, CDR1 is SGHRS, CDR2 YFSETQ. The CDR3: CASSVRDRVEKLFF. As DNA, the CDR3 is TGCGCCAGCAGCGTCCGGGACAGGGTTGAAAAACTGTTTTTT.

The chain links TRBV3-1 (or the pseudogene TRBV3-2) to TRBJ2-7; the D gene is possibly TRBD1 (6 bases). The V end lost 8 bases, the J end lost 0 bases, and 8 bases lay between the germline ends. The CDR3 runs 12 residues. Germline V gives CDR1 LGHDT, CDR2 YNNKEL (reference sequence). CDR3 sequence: CASDRSSYEQYF. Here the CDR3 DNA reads TGTGCCAGCGACAGGAGCTCCTACGAGCAGTACTTC.

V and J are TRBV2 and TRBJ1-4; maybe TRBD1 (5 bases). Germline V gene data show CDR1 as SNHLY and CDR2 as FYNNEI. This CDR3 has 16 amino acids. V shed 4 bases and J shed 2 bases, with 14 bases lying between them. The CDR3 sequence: CASSVSLDSTNEKLFF. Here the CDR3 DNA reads TGTGCCAGCAGTGTCTCCCTCGACAGCACTAATGAAAAACTGTTTTTT.

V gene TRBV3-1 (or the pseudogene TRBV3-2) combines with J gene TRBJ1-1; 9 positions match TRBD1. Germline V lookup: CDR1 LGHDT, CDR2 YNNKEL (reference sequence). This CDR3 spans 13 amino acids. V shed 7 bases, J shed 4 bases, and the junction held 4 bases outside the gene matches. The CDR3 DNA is TGTGCCAGCACCTTACAGGGGGCCACTGAAGCTTTCTTT. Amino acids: CASTLQGATEAFF.

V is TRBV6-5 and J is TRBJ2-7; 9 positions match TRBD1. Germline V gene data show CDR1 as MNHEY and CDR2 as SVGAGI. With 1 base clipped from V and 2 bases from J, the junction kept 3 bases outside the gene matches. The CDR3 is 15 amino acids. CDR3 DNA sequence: TGTGCCAGCAGTTACTTGGGACAGGGAACCTACGAGCAGTACTTC. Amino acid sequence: CASSYLGQGTYEQYF.

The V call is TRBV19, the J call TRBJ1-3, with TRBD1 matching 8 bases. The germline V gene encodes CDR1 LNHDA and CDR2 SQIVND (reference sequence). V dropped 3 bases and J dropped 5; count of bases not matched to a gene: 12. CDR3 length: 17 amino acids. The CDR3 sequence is CASSIQLPGGLRNTIYF. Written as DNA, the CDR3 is TGTGCCAGTAGTATCCAGCTGCCAGGGGGCCTACGAAACACCATATATTTT.

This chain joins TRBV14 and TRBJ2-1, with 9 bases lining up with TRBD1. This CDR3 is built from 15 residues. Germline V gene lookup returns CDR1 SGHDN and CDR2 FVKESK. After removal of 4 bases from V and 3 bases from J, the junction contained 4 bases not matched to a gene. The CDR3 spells CASSPGQGFYNEQFF. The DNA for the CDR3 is TGTGCCAGCAGCCCGGGACAGGGCTTCTACAATGAGCAGTTCTTC.

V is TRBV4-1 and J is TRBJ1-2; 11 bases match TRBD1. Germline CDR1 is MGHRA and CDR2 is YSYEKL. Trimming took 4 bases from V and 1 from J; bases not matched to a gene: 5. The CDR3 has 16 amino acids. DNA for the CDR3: TGCGCCAGCAGCCGAACCGGGACAGGGGGTAACTATGGCTACACCTTC. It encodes CASSRTGTGGNYGYTF.

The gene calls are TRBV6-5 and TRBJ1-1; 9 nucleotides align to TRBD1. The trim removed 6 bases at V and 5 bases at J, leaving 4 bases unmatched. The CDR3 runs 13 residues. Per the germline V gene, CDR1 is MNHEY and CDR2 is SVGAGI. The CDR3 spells CASRGTGTTEAFF. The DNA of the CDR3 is TGTGCCAGCAGAGGGACAGGGACGACTGAAGCTTTCTTT.

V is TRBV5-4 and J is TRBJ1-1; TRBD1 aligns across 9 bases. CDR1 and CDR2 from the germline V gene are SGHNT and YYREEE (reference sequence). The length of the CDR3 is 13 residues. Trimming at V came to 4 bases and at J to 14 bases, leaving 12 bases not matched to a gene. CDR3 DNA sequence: TGTGCCAGCAGCGCAGGACAGGGGCTAGAAAAGTTCTTT. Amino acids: CASSAGQGLEKFF. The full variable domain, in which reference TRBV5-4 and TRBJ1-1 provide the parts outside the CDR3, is ETGVTQSPTHLIKTRGQQVTLRCSSQSGHNTVSWYQQALGQGPQFIFQYYREEENGRGNFPPRFSGLQFPNYSSELNVNALELDDSALYLCASSAGQGLEKFFGQGTRLTVV.

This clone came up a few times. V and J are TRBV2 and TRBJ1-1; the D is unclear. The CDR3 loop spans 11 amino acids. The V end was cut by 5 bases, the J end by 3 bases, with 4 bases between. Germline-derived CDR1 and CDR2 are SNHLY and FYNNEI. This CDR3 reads CASSTYTEAFF. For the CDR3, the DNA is TGTGCCAGCAGTACATACACTGAAGCTTTCTTT.

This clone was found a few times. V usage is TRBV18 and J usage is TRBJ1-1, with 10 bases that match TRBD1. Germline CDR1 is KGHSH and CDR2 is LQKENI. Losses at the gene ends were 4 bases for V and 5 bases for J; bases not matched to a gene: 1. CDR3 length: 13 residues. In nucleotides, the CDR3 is TGTGCCAGCTCACGGACAGGGGGGACTGAAGCTTTCTTT. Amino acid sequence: CASSRTGGTEAFF.

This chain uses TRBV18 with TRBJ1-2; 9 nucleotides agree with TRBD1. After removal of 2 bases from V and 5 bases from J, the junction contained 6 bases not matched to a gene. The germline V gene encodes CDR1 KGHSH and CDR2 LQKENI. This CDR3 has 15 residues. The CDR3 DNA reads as TGTGCCAGCTCACCATGGGACAGGGAGGTGTATGGCTACACCTTC. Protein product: CASSPWDREVYGYTF.

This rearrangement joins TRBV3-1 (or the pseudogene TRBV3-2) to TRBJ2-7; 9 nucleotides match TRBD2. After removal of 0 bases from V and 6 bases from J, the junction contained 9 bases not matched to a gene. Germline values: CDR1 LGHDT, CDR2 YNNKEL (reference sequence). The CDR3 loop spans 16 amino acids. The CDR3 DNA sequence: TGTGCCAGCAGCCAAGATAGGATAGCGGGAGATGGCGAGCAGTACTTC. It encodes CASSQDRIAGDGEQYF.